Shown below are 11 T cell receptor beta chains from a single sample sequenced in a study of CD8 T cells in ankylosing spondylitis. TCRdb analysed the 5' RACE reads with MiXCR anew, one entry per CDR3 protein. Here the sample spans roughly 450,000 distinct CDR3 sequences, roughly 25% being singletons. Antigens of these TCRs are unknown. Study results and limitations: Seemingly characteristic of ankylosing spondylitis blood was a TCR beta motif consisting of about 8 highly homologous variants.

The sequenced sample was blood, either unsorted or a sorted T cell fraction (not recorded which). The receptors here all came from a male donor with ankylosing spondylitis.

This clonotype was detected many times. This chain joins TRBV29-1 and TRBJ2-1; 11 bases are a match to TRBD2. The CDR3 is 14 amino acids. With V trimmed by 6 bases and J by 4 bases, 5 bases remained unmatched. Germline loops: CDR1 SQVTM, CDR2 ANQGSEA. The DNA of the CDR3 is TGCAGCGTCGATAGGACTAGCGGGTACAATGAGCAGTTCTTC. It encodes CSVDRTSGYNEQFF.

In its sample, this clonotype was seen a few times. The chain joins TRBV5-1 to TRBJ2-7; TRBD1 aligns across 8 bases. Trimming at V came to 4 bases and at J to 5 bases, leaving 11 bases not matched to a gene. The CDR3 sequence is 15 residues long. Germline CDR1 SGHRS, CDR2 YFSETQ. This chain's CDR3 is CASSPDRGQRDEQYF. CDR3 bases: TGCGCCAGCAGCCCAGACAGGGGCCAAAGAGACGAGCAGTACTTC.

This clonotype showed up many times. The chain is built from TRBV5-6 and TRBJ2-1, with 7 bases aligning to TRBD1. The CDR3 is 14 residues long. Germline values: CDR1 SGHDT, CDR2 YYEEEE. The ends lost 4 bases at V and 2 bases at J; junction bases unmatched: 3. The CDR3 loop is CASSRQGTYNEQFF. CDR3 sequence (DNA): TGTGCCAGCAGCCGACAGGGTACCTACAATGAGCAGTTCTTC.

This sequence joins TRBV20-1 and TRBJ1-3; D remains unclear. The CDR3 is 13 residues long. CDR1 and CDR2 from the germline V gene are DFQATT and SNEGSKA (reference sequence). Trimming took 6 bases from V and 4 from J, leaving 13 bases between them. For the CDR3, the DNA is TGCAGTGCCACAGAGTCCGGAGGAAACACCATATATTTT. It specifies CSATESGGNTIYF.

This clonotype was observed once. The rearrangement links TRBV10-3 to TRBJ1-4, with 8 bases aligning to TRBD1. V was pared by 6 bases and J by 8 bases, with 11 bases of the junction left unmatched. This CDR3 spans 15 amino acids. Germline CDR1 and CDR2: ENHRY and SYGVKD. Here the CDR3 DNA reads TGTGCCATCAGCCCAGACAGGGGCGTAGGGGAAAAACTGTTTTTT. Protein: CAISPDRGVGEKLFF.

The chain is built from TRBV20-1 and TRBJ2-5; 7 nucleotides align to TRBD1. The CDR3 totals 15 residues. J was trimmed by 4 bases and V by 3 bases; bases with no gene match: 11. Per the germline V gene, CDR1 is DFQATT and CDR2 is SNEGSKA (reference sequence). Here the CDR3 DNA reads TGCAGTGCTAGGAACCCGACAGGGTTAGGAGAGACCCAGTACTTC. Amino acid sequence: CSARNPTGLGETQYF.

At least ten counts were recorded for this clonotype. This sequence joins TRBV2 and TRBJ1-5; the D gene is possibly TRBD1 (5 bases). The CDR3 runs 13 residues. V lost 7 bases to trimming and J lost 4 bases, with 11 bases between them. Germline V CDR1 and CDR2: SNHLY, FYNNEI. The CDR3 coding sequence is TGTGCCAGCATCCCGGACACAAATCAGCCCCAGCATTTT. It codes for CASIPDTNQPQHF.

This clonotype was picked up a small number of times. This rearrangement joins TRBV20-1 to TRBJ2-2, with D possibly matching TRBD1 (5 bases). CDR1 is DFQATT and CDR2 is SNEGSKA in the germline V gene (reference sequence). The CDR3 totals 16 residues. The germline V and J ends were trimmed by 0 bases and 4 bases, with 15 bases remaining between them. CDR3 sequence (DNA): TGCAGTGCTAGAGATTTCGACTGGGGCAGCACCGGGGAGCTGTTTTTT. Translating it yields CSARDFDWGSTGELFF.

This sequence joins TRBV7-9 and TRBJ2-7; 13 bases align to TRBD2. V lost 5 bases to trimming and J lost 9 bases; unmatched junction nucleotides: 7. The CDR3 length is 14 residues. Germline CDR1 and CDR2: SEHNR and FQNEAQ (reference sequence). The CDR3 sequence: CASSLGLAGAVQYF. The CDR3 nucleotides are TGTGCCAGCAGCCTCGGACTAGCGGGAGCTGTGCAGTACTTC.

This chain uses TRBV24-1 with TRBJ2-5, with 14 nucleotides matching TRBD2. Losses at the gene ends were 3 bases for V and 5 bases for J; bases not matched to a gene: 10. From germline, CDR1 is KGHDR and CDR2 SFDVKD. The CDR3 extends over 18 amino acids. CDR3 loop: CATSDRLAGGGFEETQYF. CDR3 nucleotide sequence: TGTGCCACCAGTGATCGACTAGCGGGAGGGGGTTTTGAGGAGACCCAGTACTTC.

This sequence joins TRBV11-2 and TRBJ2-1; perhaps TRBD2 as D (6 bases). CDR1 is SGHAT, CDR2 FQNNGV, per germline. V lost 5 bases, J lost 9 bases, and 29 bases lay in between. CDR3 length: 18 amino acids. As DNA, the CDR3 is TGTGCCAGCAGCACTTCAACGGGACTCGCTAACGGGAGAGGTGAGCAGTTCTTC. Translation: CASSTSTGLANGRGEQFF.